These T cell receptor beta chains were read from a single sample in a study of identical twins. MiXCR, applied by TCRdb to the 5' RACE reads, yields one record per CDR3 protein. This sample yields about 520,000 distinct CDR3 sequences, of which less than 25% are seen a single time; around 0.91% belongs to the top ten. The same sample was also studied in work on T cells expressing NK-cell markers.

Source material: CD4+ T cells sorted from blood. The receptors were sampled from a woman aged 18-29 years in good health. Each CDR3 is given with its conserved first and last residue. A D gene is named only where the DNA matches it firmly. Rows give clone size only sometimes, using once, few, many, or a class for an expanded clone.

V gene,clone size,J gene,D gene,CDR3 DNA,CDR3 protein
TRBV5-1,many,TRBJ2-5,TRBD2,TGCGCCAGCAGAGAAGTAGCGGGGCAGCAAGAGACCCAGTACTTC,CASREVAGQQETQYF
TRBV5-5,many,TRBJ2-7,.,TGTGCCAGCAGTACCGGCTATCCCAGTGCATACTTC,CASSTGYPSAYF
TRBV12-3/TRBV12-4,few,TRBJ2-3,TRBD2,TGTGCCAGCAGTTTAGGGACTAGCCAGACGCAGTATTTT,CASSLGTSQTQYF
TRBV15,few,TRBJ2-7,.,TGTGCCACCAGCAGAGACATTTCCTACGAGCAGTACTTC,CATSRDISYEQYF
TRBV7-2,.,TRBJ2-3,TRBD2,TGTGCCAGCAGCCCCGCCGGGCGGGAGGAAGATACGCAGTATTTT,CASSPAGREEDTQYF
TRBV10-3,few,TRBJ2-7,TRBD2,TGTGCCATCAGAACTAGCGGGGCAGGTACCTACGAGCAGTACTTC,CAIRTSGAGTYEQYF
TRBV7-2,few,TRBJ2-7,.,TGTGCCAGCAGCTTTTGGGCCAGGGGCGAGCAGTACTTC,CASSFWARGEQYF
TRBV5-1,.,TRBJ2-3,.,TGCGCCAGCAGCCTCAGGGAGCAGGGCACAGATACGCAGTATTTT,CASSLREQGTDTQYF
TRBV25-1,.,TRBJ2-1,.,TGTGCCAGCAGTGACCCCATGTCGGGGGAGAATGAGCAGTTCTTC,CASSDPMSGENEQFF
TRBV7-9,.,TRBJ1-1,.,TGTGCCAGCAGCTTAAGTGGAGATTCGGGCACTGAAGCTTTCTTT,CASSLSGDSGTEAFF
TRBV6-1,.,TRBJ2-5,.,TGTGCCAGCAGTGAAGGGTGGCTAGCAGAGACCCAGTACTTC,CASSEGWLAETQYF
TRBV6-5,.,TRBJ1-6,.,TGTGCCAGCAGCAGTAAAAATTCACTCCTCCACTTT,CASSSKNSLLHF
TRBV7-9,.,TRBJ1-1,.,TGTGCCAGCAGCTCCATGATTGGGGCCACTGAAGCTTTCTTT,CASSSMIGATEAFF
TRBV6-5,few,TRBJ2-7,TRBD1,TGTGCCAGCAGTTACTCGAATTGGGGCAGGGGGTACGAGCAGTACTTC,CASSYSNWGRGYEQYF
TRBV15,many,TRBJ2-3,.,TGTGCCACCAGCAGAGATCGCGGGACAGATACGCAGTATTTT,CATSRDRGTDTQYF
TRBV10-2,.,TRBJ2-3,TRBD1,TGCGCCAGCGGGGACAGGGCCACAGATACGCAGTATTTT,CASGDRATDTQYF
TRBV5-4,.,TRBJ2-1,TRBD2,TGTGCCAGCAGCTCTACTGGGCGGGGGGGCCGTGGTGAGCAGTTCTTC,CASSSTGRGGRGEQFF
TRBV5-5,many,TRBJ2-3,TRBD2,TGTGCCAGTAGAGGACTAGCGGCCACAGATACGCAGTATTTT,CASRGLAATDTQYF
TRBV20-1,few,TRBJ1-1,TRBD1,TGCAGTGCCACCAACAGGGGACGGTACACTGAAGCTTTCTTT,CSATNRGRYTEAFF
TRBV7-2,.,TRBJ1-6,.,TGTGCCAGCAGCCCTAGACGGGATTCACCCCTCCACTTT,CASSPRRDSPLHF
TRBV6-1,.,TRBJ2-4,TRBD1,TGTGCCAGCAGTCCCACAGGGGCGCGGAACATTCAGTACTTC,CASSPTGARNIQYF
TRBV27,few,TRBJ2-7,.,TGTGCCAGCAAGATTTCTGGACAACGCTCCGAGCAGTACTTC,CASKISGQRSEQYF
TRBV5-5,.,TRBJ2-3,.,TGTGCCAGCAGCTTGGGAGTTGTAGTCAGAGATACGCAGTATTTT,CASSLGVVVRDTQYF
TRBV10-3,.,TRBJ2-2,.,TGTGCCATCAAGGGGCCGCTGAACACCGGGGAGCTGTTTTTT,CAIKGPLNTGELFF
TRBV9,few,TRBJ1-1,.,TGTGCCAGCAGCGTAGATATAGGGGTCGCTGAAGCTTTCTTT,CASSVDIGVAEAFF
TRBV24-1,.,TRBJ2-3,.,TGTGCCACCAGTCCCTCGGGCCAGGGAACAGATACGCAGTATTTT,CATSPSGQGTDTQYF
TRBV19,few,TRBJ1-6,.,TGTGCCAGTACCTCCGGGACTCACCTTAATTCACCCCTCCACTTT,CASTSGTHLNSPLHF
TRBV7-2,few,TRBJ2-3,TRBD2,TGTGCCAGCAGCTTAGTACGGGGGGGCACAGATACGCAGTATTTT,CASSLVRGGTDTQYF
TRBV3-1,.,TRBJ1-6,.,TGTGCCAGCAGCCCTTCCGTTCGTGTATCACCCCTCCACTTT,CASSPSVRVSPLHF
TRBV3-1,few,TRBJ2-1,.,TGTGCCAGCAGCCAAGATCCTGCTGAGAGGACTGAGCAGTTCTTC,CASSQDPAERTEQFF
TRBV18,.,TRBJ2-7,.,TGTGCCAGCTCATGGGCTAGTAACGAGCAGTACTTC,CASSWASNEQYF
TRBV2,.,TRBJ2-2,.,TGTGCCAGCAGGGACCGGACAGTCGGGGAGCTGTTTTTT,CASRDRTVGELFF
TRBV29-1,.,TRBJ2-5,.,TGCAGCGTTGGAGCCTACCAAGAGACCCAGTACTTC,CSVGAYQETQYF
TRBV5-6,few,TRBJ2-1,.,TGTGCCAGCAGCGTTTATTACAGGACCTACAATGAGCAGTTCTTC,CASSVYYRTYNEQFF
TRBV9,few,TRBJ2-7,TRBD2,TGTGCCAGCAGCGTAGAGCCTAGCGGGAGAATCTACGAGCAGTACTTC,CASSVEPSGRIYEQYF
TRBV20-1,.,TRBJ2-5,.,TGCAGTGCTAGTTCTACGGAGACCCAGTACTTC,CSASSTETQYF
TRBV5-1,.,TRBJ2-1,TRBD2,TGCGCCAGCAGGGAGACTAGCGTCGAAAGAAGGCAGTTCTTC,CASRETSVERRQFF
TRBV12-3/TRBV12-4,few,TRBJ2-1,.,TGTGCCAGCTCACGGGAGACATTCTACAATGAGCAGTTCTTC,CASSRETFYNEQFF
TRBV19,.,TRBJ2-2,TRBD2,TGTGCCACGAGCGGGGGGGTTCGCACCGGGGAGCTGTTTTTT,CATSGGVRTGELFF
TRBV18,few,TRBJ2-7,.,TGTGCCAGCTCACCGGGTGGCAGCCCTTACGAGCAGTACTTC,CASSPGGSPYEQYF
TRBV29-1,.,TRBJ1-4,TRBD1,TGCAGCGTTGAAGGGACAGGGGATGAAAAACTGTTTTTT,CSVEGTGDEKLFF
TRBV4-3,few,TRBJ2-7,TRBD1,TGCGCCAGCAGCCTAGAAAACTCCGGGACAGGGCCATACGAGCAGTACTTC,CASSLENSGTGPYEQYF
TRBV6-2/TRBV6-3,few,TRBJ2-7,TRBD2,TGTGCCAGCAGCCTCCAACGGGTTGCGGGAGCATACGAGCAGTACTTC,CASSLQRVAGAYEQYF
TRBV6-2/TRBV6-3,.,TRBJ2-2,.,TGTGCCAGCAGTAGACCTCCCACCGGGGAGCTGTTTTTT,CASSRPPTGELFF
TRBV7-8,.,TRBJ1-1,TRBD1,TGTGCCAGCAGACCTCAGGGGGCCGCAGCTTTCTTT,CASRPQGAAAFF
TRBV11-1,few,TRBJ2-7,.,TGTGCCAGCAGCCCTCCGATCCCCTCCTACGAGCAGTACTTC,CASSPPIPSYEQYF
TRBV12-3/TRBV12-4,many,TRBJ1-4,.,TGTGCCAGCAGTCCGGGTATAGGGGAGGAAAAACTGTTTTTT,CASSPGIGEEKLFF